Listed below are T cell receptor beta chains from one sample, sequenced in a study of cytomegalovirus exposure and HLA in healthy donors. Clones were read by immunoSEQ multiplex PCR, and TCRdb kept only the in-frame ones, dropping some. The table lists about 160,000 clones, just under 85% of them singletons. The specimen sequenced was PBMCs. These receptors originate from a man aged 30 to 39 in good health and CMV-seropositive. The CDR3 runs from the conserved cysteine through the conserved F or W. Fields, in order: J gene, D gene, V gene, CDR3 protein, CDR3 DNA. The D gene is left open where the match is weak.

>TRBJ2-7|.|TRBV7-2
CASSPSGGANYEQYF
TGTGCCAGCAGCCCCTCCGGCGGGGCCAACTACGAGCAGTACTTC
>TRBJ2-1|TRBD1|TRBV19
CASSIDRDPYNEQFF
TGTGCCAGTAGTATTGACAGGGACCCCTACAATGAGCAGTTCTTC